Listed here are 27 T cell receptor beta chains from one sample, sequenced in a study of beta chain features in type 1 diabetes. As every portion of the isolated RNA was reverse transcribed, the sequencing read expressed TCRB transcripts. The repertoire was sequenced with immunoSEQ multiplex PCR; TCRdb's copy has only in-frame clones and lacks some. The data contain 900,000 or so clones, roughly 15% of them singletons. Sequencing input: naive CD4+ T cells from blood. The receptors were sampled from a woman between 18 and 30 years old in good health.

The chain employs TRBV6-6 and TRBJ2-3, with D possibly being TRBD2 (6 bases). The ends were cut back, 6 bases at V and 1 base at J, with 14 bases in the middle. CDR3 length equals 15 residues. CDR1 MNHNY and CDR2 SVGAGI come from the germline V gene (reference sequence). CDR3 protein: CASSRDSLGTDTQYF. The CDR3 nucleotides are TGTGCCAGCAGCCGGGACTCTCTGGGCACAGATACGCAGTATTTT.

The V call is TRBV7-9, the J call TRBJ2-1, with a weak D call TRBD2 (6 bases). Germline V lookup: CDR1 SEHNR, CDR2 FQNEAQ (reference sequence). The CDR3 length is 15 residues. V lost 6 bases and J 8 bases, leaving 20 bases between the germline ends. The CDR3 DNA follows: TGTGCCAGCAGTCAAACTAGCCAAAACTCCCATGAGCAGTTCTTC. It codes for CASSQTSQNSHEQFF.

The chain employs TRBV6-5 and TRBJ2-7; TRBD2 is a possible D gene (6 bases). Germline V gene data show CDR1 as MNHEY and CDR2 as SVGAGI. Between the trimmed V and J ends, which lost 10 bases and 7 bases, there was a span of 14 bases. The CDR3 spans 11 residues. CDR3 sequence: CAIWDWREQYF. The DNA of the CDR3 is TGTGCCATCTGGGACTGGCGAGAGCAGTACTTC.

This clone has a handful of counts. The V gene is TRBV18, the J gene TRBJ1-1; D remains unclear. Germline CDR1 and CDR2: KGHSH and LQKENI. The CDR3 contains 15 residues. Trimming removed 6 bases from V and 6 bases from J, with 20 bases in between. The CDR3 spells CASSYATRYTPEAFF. CDR3 nucleotide sequence: TGTGCCAGCTCTTACGCGACACGCTATACCCCTGAAGCTTTCTTT.

The J gene is TRBJ1-1, the V gene TRBV11-2, with D maybe TRBD1 (5 bases). Trimming took off 2 bases at V and 4 bases at J, with 14 bases between the two ends. The CDR3 extends over 15 amino acids. The germline V gene has CDR1 SGHAT and CDR2 FQNNGV. In DNA, the CDR3 is TGTGCCAGCAGCTTACGAGACCAGGGTTTCACTGAAGCTTTCTTT. It codes for CASSLRDQGFTEAFF.

The CDR3 sequence is CASSLRGRASYNEQFF. The CDR3 DNA is TGTGCCAGCAGCTTAAGGGGGCGGGCCTCCTACAATGAGCAGTTCTTC. The V call is TRBV7-3, the J call TRBJ2-1, with a possible D match to TRBD1 (6 bases). This CDR3 has 16 amino acids. Trimming stripped 1 base from V and 0 bases from J, with 10 bases between. Per the germline V gene, CDR1 is SGHTA and CDR2 is FQGTGA.

This clone was seen only a few times. The J gene is TRBJ2-5, the V gene TRBV20-1; D is ambiguous. Trimming pared 3 bases from V and 3 bases from J, leaving 5 bases between. Germline CDR1 DFQATT, CDR2 SNEGSKA (reference sequence). CDR3 size: 11 residues. The CDR3 DNA reads as TGCAGTGCTAGTCGGAAAGAGACCCAGTACTTC. This translates into CSASRKETQYF.

With regard to this clone: Its ends do not fully match the called genes, so a read error is possible. The chain links TRBV15 to TRBJ2-7; no clear D. CDR3 length: 14 residues. Germline V gives CDR1 LNHNV, CDR2 YYDKDF (reference sequence). The CDR3 nucleotides are TGTGCCACCAGCCGAGACGAAAGACCCTACGAGCAGTACTTC. Translated, it gives CATSRDERPYEQYF.

The sample holds a few counts of this clone. The chain carries TRBV18 and TRBJ2-7; 7 bases match TRBD2. The CDR3 loop spans 16 amino acids. After removal of 3 bases from V and 5 bases from J, the junction contained 13 bases not matched to a gene. Germline CDR1 and CDR2: KGHSH and LQKENI. This CDR3 reads CASSPPHGGSGNEQYF. CDR3 in DNA: TGTGCCAGCTCACCGCCTCACGGGGGGTCGGGCAACGAGCAGTACTTC.

The gene calls are TRBV20-1 and TRBJ2-2; D is undetermined. V was pared by 6 bases and J by 7 bases, with 9 bases between. Germline V gene data show CDR1 as DFQATT and CDR2 as SNEGSKA (reference sequence). There are 11 residues in the CDR3. CDR3 residues: CSAPSVGELFF. The CDR3 bases are TGCAGTGCACCATCTGTCGGGGAGCTGTTTTTT.

The V call is TRBV21-1, the J call TRBJ2-4; TRBD2 is the table's D call, not checked against the DNA. TRBV21-1 is a recognized pseudogene. CDR3 size: 19 residues. CDR3 sequence reads: CASSARGSTIRLAKNIQYF. Written as DNA, the CDR3 is TGTGCCAGCAGCGCTCGCGGGTCCACCATCCGCCTAGCCAAAAACATTCAGTACTTC.

This clone was counted only a few times. The genes are TRBV10-3 and TRBJ2-1, with 11 nucleotides matching TRBD2. CDR1 and CDR2 (germline): ENHRY, SYGVKD. Losses at the gene ends were 11 bases for V and 7 bases for J; bases not matched to a gene: 10. The CDR3 is 14 residues long. For the CDR3, the DNA is TGTGCCTCGCAACCGGGACTAGCGGCGAATGAGCAGTTCTTC. It translates to CASQPGLAANEQFF.

This clone was picked up a small number of times. This chain joins TRBV28 and TRBJ1-2, with 10 positions matching TRBD1. Germline loops: CDR1 MDHEN, CDR2 SYDVKM. This CDR3 has 15 amino acids. The ends lost 3 bases at V and 4 bases at J; junction bases unmatched: 5. The CDR3 DNA follows: TGTGCCAGCAGTTTGCCGGGACAGGGGTCCTATGGCTACACCTTC. Its protein is CASSLPGQGSYGYTF.

This clone was observed a handful of times. For the CDR3, the DNA is TGTGCCACCGGACGCGATATCAACAAAGAGACCCAGTACTTC. It yields the protein CATGRDINKETQYF. V gene TRBV6-5 combines with J gene TRBJ2-5; D ambiguous. CDR3 length: 14 residues. V was shortened by 10 bases and J by 3 bases, with 18 bases between the two germline ends. Germline lookup yields CDR1 MNHEY and CDR2 SVGAGI.

The V and J genes are TRBV23-1 and TRBJ2-7; no firm D call. TRBV23-1 qualifies as an ORF whose function is uncertain. Trimming left V 4 bases short and J 6 bases short, with 31 bases between. This CDR3 spans 19 amino acids. The CDR3 sequence is CASSLWADGKKQPPSEQYF. The CDR3 nucleotides are TGCGCCAGCAGTCTCTGGGCGGACGGAAAAAAGCAACCCCCCTCCGAGCAGTACTTC.

This clone was recorded a few times. The J gene is TRBJ2-7, the V gene TRBV2; 8 bases line up with TRBD1. The CDR3 covers 14 residues. V shed 3 bases, J shed 4 bases, and the junction held 5 bases outside the gene matches. CDR1 and CDR2 from the germline V gene are SNHLY and FYNNEI. CDR3 sequence reads: CASSDQGAIYEQYF. CDR3 DNA: TGTGCCAGCAGTGACCAGGGGGCTATTTACGAGCAGTACTTC.

A remark on this clone: This CDR3 is also generated by other DNA sequences in the sample. This chain links TRBV5-1 with TRBJ2-1; D remains ambiguous. The V gene lost 0 bases and the J gene lost 4 bases, with 11 bases spanning the gap. Germline lookup yields CDR1 SGHRS and CDR2 YFSETQ. This CDR3 is 15 amino acids long. The CDR3 is CASSLASGPYNEQFF. For the CDR3, the DNA is TGCGCCAGCAGCTTGGCATCGGGTCCGTACAATGAGCAGTTCTTC.

The genes are TRBV7-9 and TRBJ2-7; unclear D gene. V lost 6 bases and J 4 bases, leaving 10 bases between the germline ends. Germline V gene data show CDR1 as SEHNR and CDR2 as FQNEAQ (reference sequence). There are 12 residues in the CDR3. The CDR3 loop reads CASSHGDYEQYF. CDR3 DNA sequence: TGTGCCAGCAGTCATGGAGATTACGAGCAGTACTTC.

As regards this clone: A read error may account for a junction end that differs from germline. This chain joins TRBV7-7 and TRBJ1-1; maybe TRBD1 (5 bases). The length of the CDR3 is 14 residues. Germline V gives CDR1 SSHAT, CDR2 FNYEAQ (reference sequence). CDR3 DNA: TGTGCTAGCAGCTCCCTGGGGGGAGAGCTTGAAGCTTTCTTT. Encoded protein: CASSSLGGELEAFF. Full variable domain (missing parts from reference TRBV7-7 and TRBJ1-1): GAGVSQSPRYKVTKRGQDVTLRCDPISSHATLYWYQQALGQGPEFLTYFNYEAQPDKSGLPSDRFSAERPEGSISTLTIQRTEQRDSAMYRCASSSLGGELEAFFGQGTRLTVV.

The chain recombines TRBV7-6 with TRBJ2-7, with TRBD2 as a possible D gene (5 bases). The V end lost 2 bases, the J end lost 0 bases, and 11 bases lay between the germline ends. The CDR3 is made up of 15 amino acids. The germline V gene encodes CDR1 SGHVS and CDR2 FNYEAQ. The CDR3 nucleotides are TGTGCCAGCAGCTTATCCTCGGGGTTCTCCTACGAGCAGTACTTC. Amino acid sequence: CASSLSSGFSYEQYF. The full variable domain, completed using reference TRBV7-6 and TRBJ2-7, is GAGVSQSPRYKVTKRGQDVALRCDPISGHVSLYWYRQALGQGPEFLTYFNYEAQQDKSGLPNDRFSAERPEGSISTLTIQRTEQRDSAMYRCASSLSSGFSYEQYFGPGTRLTVT.

This clone has a handful of counts. The V and J genes are TRBV11-2 and TRBJ2-1, with a weak D call TRBD2 (6 bases). This CDR3 is 13 amino acids long. The V end lost 4 bases, the J end lost 10 bases, and 14 bases lay between the germline ends. CDR1 is SGHAT and CDR2 is FQNNGV in the germline V gene. In nucleotides, the CDR3 is TGTGCCAGCAGCTCCCTACTAGCCGACGAGCAGTTCTTC. This codes for CASSSLLADEQFF. The entire variable domain, with the rest obtained from reference TRBV11-2 and TRBJ2-1, is as follows: EAGVAQSPRYKIIEKRQSVAFWCNPISGHATLYWYQQILGQGPKLLIQFQNNGVVDDSQLPKDRFSAERLKGVDSTLKIQPAKLEDSAVYLCASSSLLADEQFFGPGTRLTVL.

V is TRBV7-3 and J is TRBJ2-2; unclear D gene. V lost 6 bases to trimming and J lost 4 bases, with 21 bases between them. This CDR3 is 17 amino acids long. Germline V lookup: CDR1 SGHTA, CDR2 FQGTGA. The CDR3 coding sequence is TGTGCCAGCAGTTCTACCCCCCAAAGTTCACGCACCGGGGAGCTGTTTTTT. Translation gives CASSSTPQSSRTGELFF. The full variable domain, rest sourced from reference TRBV7-3 and TRBJ2-2, is GAGVSQTPSNKVTEKGKYVELRCDPISGHTALYWYRQSLGQGPEFLIYFQGTGAADDSGLPNDRFFAVRPEGSVSTLKIQRTERGDSAVYLCASSSTPQSSRTGELFFGEGSRLTVL.

This rearrangement joins TRBV19 to TRBJ2-4; unclear D gene. Per the germline V gene, CDR1 is LNHDA and CDR2 is SQIVND (reference sequence). CDR3 length: 13 amino acids. Between the trimmed V and J ends, which lost 3 bases and 4 bases, there was a span of 7 bases. DNA for the CDR3: TGTGCCAGTAGTATTGACTGGAAAAACATTCAGTACTTC. Translating gives CASSIDWKNIQYF.

The rearrangement joins TRBV10-3 to TRBJ2-1; 8 bases fit TRBD1. The CDR3 is made up of 16 amino acids. V shed 2 bases, J shed 0 bases, and the junction held 3 bases outside the gene matches. The germline V gene has CDR1 ENHRY and CDR2 SYGVKD. CDR3: CAISERGQDSYNEQFF. The CDR3 DNA sequence: TGTGCCATCAGTGAGCGGGGACAGGACTCCTACAATGAGCAGTTCTTC.

This clone was recorded a few times. The same CDR3 arises from other DNA sequences in this sample as well. The V and J genes are TRBV18 and TRBJ2-5, with unresolved D. The germline V gene encodes CDR1 KGHSH and CDR2 LQKENI. V shed 2 bases and J shed 3 bases, with 4 bases lying between them. The CDR3 runs to 12 residues. CDR3 sequence: CASSPYKETQYF. CDR3 in DNA: TGTGCCAGCTCACCATACAAAGAGACCCAGTACTTC.

The rearrangement uses TRBV15 and TRBJ2-5; D ambiguous. Per germline, CDR1 LNHNV and CDR2 YYDKDF (reference sequence). V was trimmed by 6 bases and J by 2 bases, leaving 7 bases between them. CDR3 length equals 12 residues. This CDR3 reads CATSLRQETQYF. The CDR3 DNA sequence: TGTGCCACCAGTTTGCGGCAAGAGACCCAGTACTTC.

This clone was detected a few times. This rearrangement joins TRBV5-1 to TRBJ2-5, with D uncertain. V lost 7 bases and J lost 1, with 8 bases in between. CDR1 and CDR2 (germline): SGHRS, YFSETQ. This CDR3 has 12 amino acids. DNA of the CDR3: TGCGCCAGCGCGGAAACCCAAGAGACCCAGTACTTC. Protein: CASAETQETQYF. The full variable domain, with the rest looked up from reference TRBV5-1 and TRBJ2-5, is KAGVTQTPRYLIKTRGQQVTLSCSPISGHRSVSWYQQTPGQGLQFLFEYFSETQRNKGNFPGRFSGRQFSNSRSEMNVSTLELGDSALYLCASAETQETQYFGPGTRLLVL.